The text below deals with one TCR beta chain. The data stem from a study of blood T cell repertoires in COVID-19. Study at large: Sites across the United States, Italy and Spain contributed samples from acute and convalescent COVID-19.

The V gene lost 10 bases and the J gene lost 9 bases, with 19 bases spanning the gap. The CDR3 spans 12 residues. The germline gives CDR1 MNHEY, CDR2 SVGAGI. The data were produced by immunoSEQ multiplex PCR, yet TCRdb's version contains in-frame clones alone and is incomplete. The sample yields 230,000 or so clones, 88% seen once. Sequencing was done on a sample of PBMCs or T cells enriched from blood (not recorded which). This chain joins TRBV6-5 and TRBJ2-7; D is perhaps TRBD1 (6 bases). The receptor's source is a woman aged 50 to 60 with acute COVID-19. CDR3 sequence (DNA): TGTGCCAACAGGGCCGCCCCTCCGGGGCAGTACTTC. It codes for CANRAAPPGQYF.